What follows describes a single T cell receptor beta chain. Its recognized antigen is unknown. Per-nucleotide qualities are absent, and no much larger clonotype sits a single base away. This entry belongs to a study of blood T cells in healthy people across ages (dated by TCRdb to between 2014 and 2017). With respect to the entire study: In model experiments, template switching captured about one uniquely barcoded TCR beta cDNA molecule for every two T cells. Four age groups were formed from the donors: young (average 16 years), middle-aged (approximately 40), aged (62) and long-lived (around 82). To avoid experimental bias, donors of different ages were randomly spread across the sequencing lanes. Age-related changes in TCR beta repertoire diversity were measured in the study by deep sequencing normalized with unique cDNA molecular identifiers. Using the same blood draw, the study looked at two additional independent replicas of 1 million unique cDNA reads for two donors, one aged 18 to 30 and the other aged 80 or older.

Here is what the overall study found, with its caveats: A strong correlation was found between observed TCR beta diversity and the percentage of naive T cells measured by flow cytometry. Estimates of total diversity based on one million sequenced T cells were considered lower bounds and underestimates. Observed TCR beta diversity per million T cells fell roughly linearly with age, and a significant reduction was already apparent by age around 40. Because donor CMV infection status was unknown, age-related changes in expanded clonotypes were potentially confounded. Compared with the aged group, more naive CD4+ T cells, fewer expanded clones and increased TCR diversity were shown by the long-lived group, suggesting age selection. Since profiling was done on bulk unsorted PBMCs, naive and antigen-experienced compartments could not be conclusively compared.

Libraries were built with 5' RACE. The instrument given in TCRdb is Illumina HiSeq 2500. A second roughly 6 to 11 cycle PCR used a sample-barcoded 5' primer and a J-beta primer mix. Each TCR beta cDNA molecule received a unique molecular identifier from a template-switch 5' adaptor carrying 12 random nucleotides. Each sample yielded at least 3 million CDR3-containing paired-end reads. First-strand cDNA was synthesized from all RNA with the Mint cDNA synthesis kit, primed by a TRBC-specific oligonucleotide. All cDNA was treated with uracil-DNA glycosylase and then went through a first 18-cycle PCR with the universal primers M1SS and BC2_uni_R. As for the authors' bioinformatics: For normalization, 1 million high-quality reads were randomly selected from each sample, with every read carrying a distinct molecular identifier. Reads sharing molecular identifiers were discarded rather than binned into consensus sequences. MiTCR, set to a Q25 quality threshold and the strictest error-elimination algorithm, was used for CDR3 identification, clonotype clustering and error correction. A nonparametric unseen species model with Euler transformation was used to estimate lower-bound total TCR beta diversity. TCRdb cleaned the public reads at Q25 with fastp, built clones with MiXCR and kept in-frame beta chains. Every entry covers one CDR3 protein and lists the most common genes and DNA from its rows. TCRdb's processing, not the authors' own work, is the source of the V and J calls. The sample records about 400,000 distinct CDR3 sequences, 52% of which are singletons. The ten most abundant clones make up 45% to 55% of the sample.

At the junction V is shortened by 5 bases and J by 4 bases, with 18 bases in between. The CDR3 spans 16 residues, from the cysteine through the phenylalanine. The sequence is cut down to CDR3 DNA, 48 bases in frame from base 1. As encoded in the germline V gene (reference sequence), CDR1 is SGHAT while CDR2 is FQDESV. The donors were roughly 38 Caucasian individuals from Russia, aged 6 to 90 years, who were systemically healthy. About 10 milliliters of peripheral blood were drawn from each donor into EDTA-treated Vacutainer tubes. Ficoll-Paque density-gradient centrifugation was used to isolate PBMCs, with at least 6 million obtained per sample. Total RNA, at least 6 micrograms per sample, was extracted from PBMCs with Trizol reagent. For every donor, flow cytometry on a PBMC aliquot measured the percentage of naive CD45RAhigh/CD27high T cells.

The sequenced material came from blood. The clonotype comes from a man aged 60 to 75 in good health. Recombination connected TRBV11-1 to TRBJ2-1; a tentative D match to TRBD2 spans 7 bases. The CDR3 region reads CASSPEGGPGYNEQFF. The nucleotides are TGTGCCAGCAGCCCTGAGGGGGGGCCGGGATACAATGAGCAGTTCTTC.